Detailed here is one T cell receptor (beta chain). What antigen it recognizes has not been identified. Per-base quality was not reported, and no clone a single base away is much larger than it. In total, 500 to 700 healthy bone marrow donors made up the cohort. Cohort members were all nominally healthy when sampled, although unrecorded immune exposures were likely present. The donor was CMV seropositive and was included in the group of around 300 seropositive cohort members. Each donor provided a peripheral blood sample, and peripheral blood mononuclear cells were used for TCR beta sequencing. The Qiagen DNeasy Blood Extraction Kit was used to extract genomic DNA from the blood cell samples. Libraries were made using the immunoSEQ multiplex PCR assay. A mixture of 60 forward primers for TCR Vbeta segments and 13 reverse primers for TCR Jbeta segments was used in the multiplex PCR. The CDR3 region of rearranged TCR beta genes was amplified from genomic DNA with a multiplex PCR assay. Amplified TCR beta libraries were sequenced as 87-base-pair reads on the Illumina HiSeq System. For the original study's pipeline: In a later analysis, 70 million to 95 million unique TCR beta chains were counted across the 500 to 850 repertoires, and roughly 9.9 million of these chains were shared by at least two donors. Raw reads were error-corrected and collapsed into unique sequences with a nearest-neighbor algorithm that merged closely related sequences to remove PCR and sequencing errors. CDR3 sequences were aligned to IMGT reference sequences to assign V, D and J gene segments. For a sequence to be retained, at least a six-nucleotide match to both a V gene segment and a J gene segment was required. Rearrangements were called productive when the CDR3 lacked stop codons and stayed in frame with V and J; all others were non-productive. CDR3 was defined according to IMGT convention as the region running from the second conserved V-encoded cysteine to the conserved J-encoded phenylalanine. The earlier analysis of 500 to 650 of the donors excluded any sequence lacking an unambiguous match to a single V gene segment. An earlier analysis of under 750 of the donors called V segments functional above 56.7% productive rearrangements and segregating when the between-donor standard deviation exceeded 5%. A statistical classification framework was built for diagnosing cytomegalovirus status from the catalog of TCR beta chain sequences. A later analysis assigned V and J genes by comparing TCR nucleotide sequences with IMGT/GENE-DB human TR gene sequences. A later analysis assigned CDR3 sequences and most-parsimonious VDJ recombination scenarios with the TCRdist pipeline. In a later analysis, each TCR beta chain was defined by its CDR3 amino acid sequence together with its V-gene family, and reads lacking a unique V-gene family were excluded. To address suspected cross-contamination and a sequencing artifact, a later analysis removed 592 highly shared, low-generation-probability nucleotide sequences. In a later analysis, a clonal expansion index was calculated for each public chain from normalized within-repertoire ranks of inferred template counts. Generation probabilities in a later analysis came from a VDJ recombination model fitted to out-of-frame rearrangements, and those results were checked against IGoR. In a later analysis, TCR-TCR, TCR-HLA and TCR-CMV co-occurrence was scored with hypergeometric tests, and a repertoire-size bias correction was applied to TCR pairs. To estimate false discovery rates, a later analysis permuted the HLA or CMV assignments 20 times. In a later analysis, co-occurring TCRs were grouped with DBSCAN, and TCRdist sequence similarity was added when clustering was performed within HLA-allele-positive subsets. Repertoires with fewer than 30,000 or more than 120,000 public chains were left out of co-occurrence clustering, as were about 5 repertoires with anomalous nucleotide sharing. In TCRdb, the immuneACCESS table is reduced to in-frame sequences with V and J assigned. These tables do not hold every clone; where another copy was compared, an unresolved V gene accounts for under half, and the others remain unexplained. For V, J and clone size, that table is used; D and trimming come from the DNA. This sample comprises over 150,000 clones, 60% to 85% of them detected only once. The ten largest clones take up around 3% of the sample.

The record originates from a study of cytomegalovirus exposure and HLA in healthy donors listed by TCRdb under 2017. About the investigation overall: In an earlier analysis of around 540 of the donors, around 300 Gb of sequence data and 100 million or so unique TCR beta sequences from about 179 million T cells were reported. An early release covering around 630 HLA-typed donors comprised about 320 gigabases of sequencing data and approximately 85 million unique TCR sequences. Of the roughly 400 genotyped donors, less than 85% were placed in the genetic ancestry cluster associated with self-reported Caucasian donors. The study aimed to test whether signatures of past pathogen exposure could be identified by cataloging public T cell receptors. The study profiled the T cell repertoires of around 700 subjects by immunosequencing and related them to cytomegalovirus serostatus. A separate validation cohort of more than 100 different subjects was used in addition to the 666-subject first cohort. To predict cytomegalovirus infection status, the study brought together high-throughput TCR immunosequencing, statistical association of individual TCRs with disease status, and machine learning. In a later analysis, previously published TCR beta repertoires from several hundred donors were re-analyzed and high-resolution HLA genotyping was added so that TCR occurrence patterns could be studied. Rather than drawing on any new phenotypic data, the later analysis identified candidate immune exposures from TCR beta sequences and the way those sequences occurred across donors. An earlier analysis of nearly 600 of the donors applied high-throughput TCR beta sequencing to assess whether each TCR beta V gene segment acted as functional or pseudogenic. Donor age, sex, ethnicity and CMV serostatus were collected together with the repertoire data. In a later genetic analysis, genome-wide SNP genotypes for about 65% of the roughly 670 donors were used, and that subset was treated as a discovery cohort. All discovery cohort repertoires had been generated using a single sequencing platform. Both class I and class II loci were covered by HLA typing, at four-digit resolution. Typing coverage differed by locus: A, B, C, DRB1 and DQB1 were typed in about 629-640 donors, DQA1 in 522, DPA1 in 606, and DPB1 in 400 to 490. About five DR-DQ haplotypes were treated as single units for association and clustering because of strong linkage in the cohort. Among about 370 genotyped donors of the cohort, an average of around 250,000 unique TCR beta nucleotide sequences was sequenced per donor, of which approximately 18% were non-productive. On the study overall, not on this receptor specifically: An association between a missense DCLRE1C variant and V-gene and J-gene trimming of TCR beta chains was found in a later genetic analysis and replicated in an independent cohort. Across donors, most TCR sequences were observed very rarely, whereas some public TCRs were present in many individuals. In a later analysis, HLA-associated TCR beta chains were found to be more clonally expanded and to have lower generation probabilities than equally common non-associated chains. A further reported finding was that TCR beta sequences accurately predicted the HLA-A and HLA-B alleles for most subjects in the first cohort. The sequencing pipeline was judged likely to have produced a cluster of highly shared sequence variants as a technical artifact. For the cohort, immune exposure information was limited to CMV serostatus. The study listed 164 TCR beta chains as associated with cytomegalovirus. In both the original and validation cohorts, the classifier was reported to diagnose cytomegalovirus status with high specificity and sensitivity. In a later analysis, several top co-occurrence clusters were reported to appear linked to parvovirus B19, influenza, CMV and Epstein-Barr virus. Because HLA typing was missing for some donors at each locus, association tests included only the typed subset. Some IMGT-functional V segments, including TRBV6-2 and TRBV6-3, could not be told apart with the 87-base-pair reads, so those segments were excluded. It was suggested by the authors that the approach could potentially be generalized to other disease states and immunological phenotypes. In an earlier analysis of about 600 of the donors, most TCR beta V segments appeared in productive rearrangements about 87% or about 30% of the time, broadly matching IMGT annotations. In vitro tests confirmed that a few of the cytomegalovirus-associated TCR beta chains recognize cytomegalovirus antigens. Because counts were too low, around 18 rarely observed V segments, including chromosome 9 orphons, were left out of the earlier analysis of 500 to 750 of the donors. Assigning TCR associations to individual alleles was difficult when HLA alleles, especially DR and DQ, strongly co-occurred. Presence/absence analyses assumed roughly uniform sequencing depth across donors, an assumption that may not hold. A later analysis found that most CMV-associated TCR beta chains appeared HLA-restricted, with HLA associations seemingly driven largely by CMV exposure. Compared with the roughly 670-donor mean, donors in an Asian-associated ancestry cluster had fewer N-insertions in productive TCRs, according to a later genetic analysis. Correlated functional status among segregating V segments might be attributable to linkage disequilibrium, but an unknown experimental factor could not be ruled out. The cohort was sequenced for TCR beta chains only, and without alpha or paired-chain data the features that could be detected were limited. At a false discovery rate of 0.05, a later analysis linked fewer than 20,000 TCR beta sequences to specific HLA alleles. According to a later analysis, TCR association rates differed among HLA loci, with DRB1 alleles showing the most associated TCRs and HLA-C alleles showing the fewest.

V is cut by 6 bases and J by 3 bases, and the space between the germline ends is 15 bases. CDR1 is given as SGHVS and CDR2 as FQNEAQ, both from the germline V gene. Measured from the cysteine to the phenylalanine, the CDR3 is 14 residues long. Here the CDR3 DNA is all that survives: 42 bases in frame from base 1. The TCR originated in a woman in her forties or fifties in good health and CMV-seropositive. The sequence links TRBV7-8 to TRBJ2-7; TRBD1 is possibly the D segment (5 matching bases). Sequenced sample: PBMCs. The CDR3 is CASSSDRALYEQYF. The nucleotide sequence reads TGTGCCAGCAGTTCAGACAGAGCTCTCTACGAGCAGTACTTC. The full variable domain, completed from the reference TRBV7-8 and TRBJ2-7 proteins outside the CDR3, reads GAGVSQSPRYKVAKRGQDVALRCDPISGHVSLFWYQQALGQGPEFLTYFQNEAQLDKSGLPSDRFFAERPEGSVSTLKIQRTQQEDSAVYLCASSSDRALYEQYFGPGTRLTVT.